This TCR beta chain was profiled in a study of glioma-infiltrating T cells after dendritic cell vaccination. The PCR used 60 V beta and 13 J beta primers. Sequencing was performed with immunoSEQ multiplex PCR; in TCRdb, only in-frame clones are kept and a portion is missing. The sample contains over 80,000 clones, roughly 90% of which appear only once. Trimming took off 4 bases at V and 9 bases at J, with 14 bases between the two ends. Germline V lookup: CDR1 SGHRS, CDR2 YFSETQ. This CDR3 comprises 13 residues. Only a few counts were recorded for this clone. Fresh-frozen tumor tissue and more than two years of survival data were available for all.

The sequence was collected from a human donor with glioblastoma. The V call is TRBV5-1, the J call TRBJ2-1; TRBD1 is a possible D gene (5 bases). The source material was blood, sampled before dendritic cell vaccination. Here the CDR3 DNA reads TGCGCCAGCAGCGTCGGTGTTCAGGGTGAGCAGTTCTTC. It codes for CASSVGVQGEQFF.